This T cell receptor beta chain was sequenced during a study of blood T cell repertoires in COVID-19. Study background: COVID-19 samples from acute and convalescent phases originated in the United States, Italy and Spain.

The V gene's germline CDR1 is SGHRS and CDR2 YFSETQ. The CDR3 consists of 18 residues. V shed 4 bases and J 4 bases; nucleotides not matched to a gene: 11. Authors' processing steps: The assay estimated nucleated cells by amplifying reference gene primers. Profiling relied on immunoSEQ multiplex PCR, and the TCRdb table lists in-frame clones only, not all of them. V and J calls and clone size come straight from that table; D and trimming were deduced from the DNA. The repertoire holds over 85,000 clones, 84% seen once, with around a quarter in the top ten. Sequencing was carried out using peripheral blood. The sequence came from a man in his fifties or sixties with acute or convalescent COVID-19. The rearrangement joins TRBV5-1 to TRBJ2-3; TRBD2 matches 14 bases. The CDR3 reads CASSVGLAGGRWADTQYF. As DNA, the CDR3 is TGCGCCAGCAGCGTCGGACTAGCGGGGGGTCGGTGGGCAGATACGCAGTATTTT. The variable domain in full, with the rest retrieved from reference TRBV5-1 and TRBJ2-3, is KAGVTQTPRYLIKTRGQQVTLSCSPISGHRSVSWYQQTPGQGLQFLFEYFSETQRNKGNFPGRFSGRQFSNSRSEMNVSTLELGDSALYLCASSVGLAGGRWADTQYFGPGTRLTVL.